The 20 T cell receptor beta chains listed next were all sequenced from one sample in a study of Ad26.COV2.S vaccination and SARS-CoV-2 variants. Treatment defined: 19 received Ad26.COV2.S at low or high dose, single or two shots; about 5 received placebo; per-sample allocation not given. The investigators took samples on day 63 after the first vaccine or placebo injection. Assay: immunoSEQ multiplex PCR; the TCRdb copy retains only in-frame clones and omits some. Of approximately 500,000 clones in the sample, roughly 85% were seen once. The sequenced sample was peripheral blood, obtained in a trial of Ad26.COV2.S vaccine versus placebo. These receptors all stem from a person between 18 and 65 years old who received the Ad26.COV2.S COVID-19 vaccine or a placebo.

The CDR3 sequence: CASSVTGQGKNSPLHF. DNA of the CDR3: TGTGCCAGCAGCGTGACCGGTCAGGGGAAAAATTCACCCCTCCACTTT. The rearrangement joins TRBV9 to TRBJ1-6; tentatively, D is TRBD1 (6 bases). Per germline, CDR1 SGDLS and CDR2 YYNGEE. The CDR3 totals 16 residues. Between the trimmed V and J ends, which lost 2 bases and 7 bases, there was a span of 16 bases.

The V call is TRBV28, the J call TRBJ1-5; TRBD1 is a possible D gene (5 bases). Germline V lookup: CDR1 MDHEN, CDR2 SYDVKM. V gave up 6 bases and J gave up 8 bases, with 17 bases separating them. CDR3 size: 14 residues. CDR3 DNA sequence: TGTGCCAGCAGACGGGCCGGGGCTGGGGAGCCCCAGCATTTT. It encodes CASRRAGAGEPQHF.

The rearrangement joins TRBV7-9 to TRBJ2-1; D might be TRBD2 (6 bases). Trimming shortened V by 4 bases and J by 0 bases, and 16 bases separated the two germline ends. The CDR3 is made up of 17 amino acids. Germline assignment: CDR1 SEHNR and CDR2 FQNEAQ (reference sequence). The CDR3: CASSSSLGGSSYNEQFF. CDR3 DNA sequence: TGTGCCAGCAGCTCAAGCCTAGGAGGGAGCTCCTACAATGAGCAGTTCTTC.

This rearrangement joins TRBV7-9 to TRBJ1-4; 8 nucleotides agree with TRBD1. CDR1 is SEHNR, CDR2 FQNEAQ, per germline (reference sequence). J was trimmed by 7 bases and V by 4 bases; bases with no gene match: 5. The CDR3 totals 14 residues. CDR3 coding DNA: TGTGCCAGCAGCTATGACAGGGGAGGTGAAAAACTGTTTTTT. Encoded protein: CASSYDRGGEKLFF.

The J gene is TRBJ1-1, the V gene TRBV5-5; 7 positions agree with TRBD1. This CDR3 is 12 amino acids long. V trimming: 4 bases; J trimming: 11 bases; junction bases outside the gene matches: 8. Germline V gives CDR1 SGHKS, CDR2 YYEKEE (reference sequence). CDR3 sequence: CASSPTGAKAFF. The CDR3 bases are TGTGCCAGCAGCCCTACAGGGGCCAAGGCTTTCTTT.

This clone was detected only once. The rearrangement uses TRBV9 and TRBJ2-4; D might be TRBD1 or TRBD2, each matching 5 bases. Germline V lookup: CDR1 SGDLS, CDR2 YYNGEE. This CDR3 region has 15 residues. V was pared by 4 bases and J by 5 bases, with 16 bases between. CDR3 DNA: TGTGCCAGCAGCCCCCCGGGACGACGGGAAAACATTCAGTACTTC. It specifies CASSPPGRRENIQYF.

This clone was picked up one time. This chain links TRBV15 with TRBJ1-2; D unclear. V was cut by 0 bases and J by 2 bases, with 7 bases left in between. Germline CDR1 LNHNV, CDR2 YYDKDF (reference sequence). The CDR3 contains 14 residues. CDR3 nucleotides: TGTGCCACCAGCAGAGATCACGGGAACTATGGCTACACCTTC. Its translation: CATSRDHGNYGYTF.

V gene TRBV19 combines with J gene TRBJ1-6; TRBD1 aligns across 7 bases. The CDR3 consists of 14 residues. CDR1 LNHDA and CDR2 SQIVND come from the germline V gene (reference sequence). With V trimmed by 7 bases and J by 1 base, 1 base remained unmatched. In DNA, the CDR3 is TGTGCCAGTACAGGGGGATCCTATAATTCACCCCTCCACTTT. It specifies CASTGGSYNSPLHF.

The gene calls are TRBV6-2 or TRBV6-3 and TRBJ2-1, with 10 bases fitting TRBD1. Germline CDR1 is MNHEY and CDR2 is SVGEGT. The V gene end was trimmed by 4 bases and the J gene end by 6 bases; junction bases not matched to a gene: 6. This CDR3 has 15 residues. CDR3 coding DNA: TGTGCCAGCAGTTCCGCCGGGACAGGGGCCAATGAGCAGTTCTTC. This codes for CASSSAGTGANEQFF.

In this sample, this clone turned up once. V usage is TRBV7-2 and J usage is TRBJ2-5; 13 nucleotides match TRBD2. Germline trimming cut 5 bases from V and 5 bases from J; bases unmatched to any gene: 8. Germline V gene data show CDR1 as SGHTA and CDR2 as FQGNSA. This CDR3 has 16 residues. The CDR3 nucleotides read TGTGCCAGCAGCAACGGACTAGCGGGAGTCGGTGAGACCCAGTACTTC. Encoded protein: CASSNGLAGVGETQYF.

The rearrangement joins TRBV4-1 to TRBJ2-3; a possible D gene is TRBD2 (5 bases). The CDR3 runs 15 residues. Trimming stripped 2 bases from V and 4 bases from J, with 13 bases between. CDR1 is MGHRA and CDR2 is YSYEKL in the germline V gene. The CDR3 region has the DNA TGCGCCAGCAGCCAAAGTGTAGCGCGTTCAGATACGCAGTATTTT. Translated: CASSQSVARSDTQYF.

The chain carries TRBV6-5 and TRBJ1-5, with D maybe TRBD1 (5 bases). The germline V and J ends were trimmed by 5 bases and 0 bases, with 11 bases remaining between them. There are 15 residues in the CDR3. CDR1 and CDR2 from the germline V gene are MNHEY and SVGAGI. CDR3 sequence reads: CASSLGVNSNQPQHF. CDR3 nucleotide sequence: TGTGCCAGCAGTCTAGGGGTGAATAGCAATCAGCCCCAGCATTTT.

The rearrangement uses TRBV7-2 and TRBJ1-1; no reliable D call. Per germline, CDR1 SGHTA and CDR2 FQGNSA. The CDR3 loop spans 15 amino acids. The V gene lost 6 bases and the J gene lost 4 bases, with 18 bases spanning the gap. This chain's CDR3 is CASSQPVGRSTEAFF. The CDR3 DNA sequence: TGTGCCAGCAGTCAACCGGTCGGGCGAAGCACTGAAGCTTTCTTT.

The rearrangement links TRBV5-4 to TRBJ1-2, with 8 bases fitting TRBD1. Germline-derived CDR1 and CDR2 are SGHNT and YYREEE (reference sequence). Germline trimming cut 4 bases from V and 0 bases from J; bases unmatched to any gene: 5. This CDR3 has 15 residues. The CDR3 nucleotides are TGTGCCAGCAGCGGCCGGACAGGGACTAACTATGGCTACACCTTC. Translating gives CASSGRTGTNYGYTF.

The rearrangement uses TRBV7-9 and TRBJ1-5; D gene uncertain. Trimming removed 1 base at V and 7 bases at J, with 5 bases between. Germline V lookup: CDR1 SEHNR, CDR2 FQNEAQ (reference sequence). This CDR3 has 12 residues. The CDR3 is CASSLGRQPQHF. The DNA of the CDR3 is TGTGCCAGCAGCTTAGGGAGGCAGCCCCAGCATTTT. Using reference TRBV7-9 and TRBJ1-5 for the parts outside the CDR3, the full variable domain is DTGVSQNPRHKITKRGQNVTFRCDPISEHNRLYWYRQTLGQGPEFLTYFQNEAQLEKSRLLSDRFSAERPKGSFSTLEIQRTEQGDSAMYLCASSLGRQPQHFGDGTRLSIL.

This chain connects TRBV14 to TRBJ2-1; tentatively, D is TRBD1 (6 bases). V gave up 1 base and J gave up 4 bases, with 14 bases separating them. This CDR3 spans 16 amino acids. Per the germline V gene, CDR1 is SGHDN and CDR2 is FVKESK. The CDR3 loop is CASSQGQGWGYNEQFF. The DNA for the CDR3 is TGTGCCAGCAGCCAAGGTCAGGGGTGGGGGTACAATGAGCAGTTCTTC.

The rearrangement uses TRBV6-2 or TRBV6-3 and TRBJ2-1, with D uncertain. The CDR3 loop spans 13 amino acids. Trimming removed 5 bases at V and 6 bases at J, with 11 bases between. Germline CDR1 reads MNHEY; CDR2 reads SVGEGT. The CDR3 reads CASSNPRPNEQFF. The DNA for the CDR3 is TGTGCCAGCAGTAACCCGCGACCCAATGAGCAGTTCTTC.

The rearrangement joins TRBV9 to TRBJ1-5; maybe TRBD1 (5 bases). The ends were cut back, 5 bases at V and 5 bases at J, with 11 bases in the middle. Germline CDR1 is SGDLS and CDR2 is YYNGEE. The CDR3 is made up of 13 amino acids. The CDR3, as DNA: TGTGCCAGCAGTGCAGGGATCGATCAGCCCCAGCATTTT. It codes for CASSAGIDQPQHF. Full variable domain (remainder filled in from reference TRBV9 and TRBJ1-5): DSGVTQTPKHLITATGQRVTLRCSPRSGDLSVYWYQQSLDQGLQFLIQYYNGEERAKGNILERFSAQQFPDLHSELNLSSLELGDSALYFCASSAGIDQPQHFGDGTRLSIL.

This chain's CDR3 is CASSLDHSSYNEQFF. CDR3 bases: TGTGCCAGCAGCCTTGACCATTCCTCCTACAATGAGCAGTTCTTC. The chain links TRBV7-3 to TRBJ2-1; D gene uncertain. Trimming removed 5 bases at V and 0 bases at J, with 11 bases between. CDR1 SGHTA and CDR2 FQGTGA come from the germline V gene. CDR3 size: 15 residues.

DNA of the CDR3: TGTGCCACCAGCAGAGAGATTAGCGGGAGTACCGGCGATGAGCAGTTCTTC. Translated, it gives CATSREISGSTGDEQFF. V gene TRBV15 combines with J gene TRBJ2-1; TRBD2 aligns across 9 bases. After removal of 0 bases from V and 8 bases from J, the junction contained 11 bases not matched to a gene. Germline V gives CDR1 LNHNV, CDR2 YYDKDF (reference sequence). This CDR3 has 17 amino acids.